This T cell receptor (beta chain) was retrieved from a study of CD8+ T cells in alopecia areata. RNA was isolated and reverse transcribed to cDNA, the sequencing template. Repertoires were generated with immunoSEQ multiplex PCR, while TCRdb's copy carries only in-frame clones and drops some. The data show roughly 110,000 clones, 84% seen once. The treatment denotes: oral pan-JAK inhibitor, 5-10 mg twice daily. The CDR3 loop spans 15 amino acids. The V and J ends lost 7 bases and 4 bases respectively, with 20 bases between them. CDR1 and CDR2 from the germline V gene are SNHLY and FYNNEI. V gene TRBV2 combines with J gene TRBJ2-7; D is unclear. This TCR came from a human donor with alopecia areata. The starting material was CD8+ T cells sorted from blood, obtained at week 24, from a patient treated with tofacitinib. The DNA of the CDR3 is TGTGCCAGCACACAACGCGCCGTCCCTGGTTACGAGCAGTACTTC. Its translation: CASTQRAVPGYEQYF.